This T cell receptor beta chain was obtained from a study of shared clonotypes between healthy human individuals. Study-level results: When naive CD4 clonotypes were compared across several donors, around 5% were shared. Naive subsets typically showed greater estimated richness than memory subsets. Clonotypes shared by all four sorted-subset donors had higher generation probabilities than non-shared clonotypes.

Concerning this clone: The antigen is undetermined.

How the authors handled the data: Junction-only sequences without quality scores were provided by ImmunoSEQ, so filtering was different. Sequenced by immunoSEQ multiplex PCR; TCRdb stores in-frame clones only, minus some. The V and J calls and the clone size are those of that table, but D and trimming were determined from the DNA. Of 85,000 to 100,000 clones in the sample, approximately 70% are singletons; the top ten hold around half. The sequence came from a man younger than 45 in good health. The sequenced material came from memory CD8+ T cells sorted from blood. Subset denoted: CD45RO+ cells pooled with CCR7-negative TemRA cells.

DNA of the CDR3: TGCGCCAGCAGCCAGGTTATAGCGGGAGTCCAGTACAATGAGCAGTTCTTC. It encodes CASSQVIAGVQYNEQFF. V is TRBV4-1 and J is TRBJ2-1, with 9 bases aligning to TRBD2. The CDR3 is 17 amino acids. With 3 bases clipped from V and 4 bases from J, the junction kept 10 bases outside the gene matches. Germline V gene sequence: CDR1 MGHRA, CDR2 YSYEKL.